The 14 T cell receptor beta chains given below trace back to one sample, sequenced in a study of CD8 T cells in Susac syndrome (dated by TCRdb to between 2018 and 2021). Library construction relied on the immunoSEQ multiplex PCR assay. RNA was extracted using the RNeasy kit, and about 0.5 to 1 ug of the RNA was reverse transcribed with random hexamers. TCRdb cleaned the public reads at Q25 with fastp, built clones with MiXCR and kept in-frame beta chains. Merged by CDR3 protein, the rows form single entries marked with the most common genes and DNA. The sample profile shows some 130,000 distinct CDR3 sequences; roughly 76% of them were found once. Clones ranked in the top ten supply 0.45% to 0.65% of the sample. The specimen was CD8+ T cells from PBMCs. The origin of the receptors is a human donor with multiple sclerosis.

The chain carries TRBV7-8 and TRBJ1-5, with 8 bases matching TRBD1. Germline V gene sequence: CDR1 SGHVS, CDR2 FQNEAQ. The CDR3 is made up of 16 amino acids. The V segment lost 9 bases and the J segment 0 bases; nucleotides outside the gene matches: 10. CDR3 nucleotides: TGTGCCAGTGTCCGGGACAGGTTCCTTAGCAATCAGCCCCAGCATTTT. Amino acid sequence: CASVRDRFLSNQPQHF.

The V gene is TRBV13, the J gene TRBJ1-1; 8 bases are a match to TRBD1. Germline assignment: CDR1 PRHDT and CDR2 FYEKMQ (reference sequence). The junction had 4 bases not matched to a gene; V was cut back by 4 bases and J by 0 bases. CDR3 size: 15 residues. CDR3 sequence reads: CASSWGTGMNTEAFF. DNA of the CDR3: TGTGCCAGCAGCTGGGGGACAGGAATGAACACTGAAGCTTTCTTT. Looking up the rest from reference TRBV13 and TRBJ1-1 gives the full variable domain: AAGVIQSPRHLIKEKRETATLKCYPIPRHDTVYWYQQGPGQDPQFLISFYEKMQSDKGSIPDRFSAQQFSDYHSELNMSSLELGDSALYFCASSWGTGMNTEAFFGQGTRLTVV.

The gene calls are TRBV20-1 and TRBJ2-5; D gene ambiguous. The CDR3 has 15 residues. The V and J ends lost 0 bases and 5 bases respectively, with 16 bases between them. Germline-derived CDR1 and CDR2 are DFQATT and SNEGSKA (reference sequence). Here the CDR3 DNA reads TGCAGTGCTAGAGATCAGGAGACATATGTGGAGACCCAGTACTTC. It is translated as CSARDQETYVETQYF.

The gene calls are TRBV29-1 and TRBJ2-7, with D possibly matching TRBD1 (5 bases). V lost 2 bases to trimming and J lost 0 bases, with 11 bases between them. The CDR3 sequence is 14 residues long. Germline V gives CDR1 SQVTM, CDR2 ANQGSEA. This chain's CDR3 is CSVEITGLSYEQYF. The CDR3 DNA is TGCAGCGTTGAAATAACAGGCCTCTCCTACGAGCAGTACTTC.

This chain's CDR3 is CASSLTGSNNEQFF. The CDR3 DNA reads as TGTGCCAGTAGTTTAACAGGGTCGAACAATGAGCAGTTCTTC. The chain links TRBV19 to TRBJ2-1; tentatively, D is TRBD1 (6 bases). The CDR3 is 14 amino acids. Trimming shortened V by 5 bases and J by 5 bases, and 13 bases separated the two germline ends. Germline V gene lookup returns CDR1 LNHDA and CDR2 SQIVND (reference sequence).

The gene calls are TRBV29-1 and TRBJ2-2, with 8 bases identical to TRBD1. CDR1 and CDR2 from the germline V gene are SQVTM and ANQGSEA. The CDR3 totals 13 residues. V dropped 7 bases and J dropped 4; count of bases not matched to a gene: 5. CDR3 bases: TGCAGCGGGGGGACAGGCCCCACCGGGGAGCTGTTTTTT. Its protein product is CSGGTGPTGELFF.

The DNA for the CDR3 is TGCGCCAGCAGTCCTCGCGCGCCGCGGGGAATGGTCAACACTGAAGCTTTCTTT. It yields the protein CASSPRAPRGMVNTEAFF. The chain combines TRBV5-1 with TRBJ1-1; D is uncertain. Between the trimmed V and J ends, which lost 5 bases and 2 bases, there was a span of 25 bases. Germline CDR1 SGHRS, CDR2 YFSETQ. This CDR3 region has 18 residues.

The chain couples TRBV28 to TRBJ1-1, with TRBD1 identical over 7 bases. Germline CDR1 is MDHEN and CDR2 is SYDVKM. J gave up 4 bases and V 2 bases, and 7 bases lay outside the gene matches. This CDR3 comprises 15 residues. This CDR3 reads CASSLGTTGFTEAFF. CDR3 nucleotide sequence: TGTGCCAGCAGTTTAGGAACGACAGGGTTCACTGAAGCTTTCTTT.

The CDR3 sequence: CATSDRDRGIGGYTF. The DNA for the CDR3 is TGTGCCACCAGTGACCGTGACAGGGGGATTGGCGGCTACACCTTC. The chain combines TRBV24-1 with TRBJ1-2; 9 bases are a match to TRBD1. Germline CDR1 KGHDR, CDR2 SFDVKD. The V segment lost 4 bases and the J segment 8 bases; nucleotides outside the gene matches: 10. The CDR3 extends over 15 amino acids.

J is TRBJ1-5 and V is TRBV11-2, with D unresolved. The V gene's germline CDR1 is SGHAT and CDR2 FQNNGV. The CDR3 runs to 16 residues. The germline V and J ends were trimmed by 1 base and 0 bases, with 10 bases remaining between them. This chain's CDR3 is CASSLGFGDSNQPQHF. CDR3 nucleotide sequence: TGTGCCAGCAGCTTAGGTTTCGGGGATAGCAATCAGCCCCAGCATTTT.

The chain links TRBV21-1 to TRBJ1-5. TRBV21-1 is recorded as a pseudogene. The CDR3 spans 17 residues. The CDR3 spells CASSKGRWKSSNQPQHF. Written as DNA, the CDR3 is TGTGCCAGCAGCAAAGGCAGGTGGAAATCAAGCAATCAGCCCCAGCATTTT.

The chain joins TRBV7-8 to TRBJ2-5, with D maybe TRBD2 (5 bases). This CDR3 is 16 amino acids long. Germline V gives CDR1 SGHVS, CDR2 FQNEAQ. V was trimmed by 5 bases and J by 1 base, leaving 17 bases between them. CDR3 sequence reads: CASSRLERSLQETQYF. The CDR3 nucleotides read TGTGCCAGCAGCCGCCTCGAGCGGAGCCTCCAAGAGACCCAGTACTTC.

This clonotype was counted a few times. This chain uses TRBV6-1 with TRBJ1-5; D gene ambiguous. The V end lost 7 bases, the J end lost 7 bases, and 11 bases lay between the germline ends. Germline V gives CDR1 MNHNS, CDR2 SASEGT. The CDR3 loop spans 12 amino acids. CDR3 coding DNA: TGTGCCAGCAACCCATTAAGCCAGCCCCAGCATTTT. Protein sequence: CASNPLSQPQHF.

The V gene is TRBV23-1, the J gene TRBJ1-1; no reliable D call. TRBV23-1 is treated as an ORF (open reading frame) with a function not yet certain. The CDR3 is made up of 14 amino acids. V lost 1 base and J 4 bases, leaving 10 bases between the germline ends. CDR3 loop: CASSQFLLGTEAFF. The CDR3 DNA follows: TGCGCCAGCAGTCAATTTCTACTGGGCACTGAAGCTTTCTTT.